This TCR beta chain was sequenced during a study of T cell responses to AZD1222 COVID-19 vaccine. About the study: It was second doses at about 4 or about 12 weeks that were pooled.

Trimming removed 4 bases from V and 4 bases from J; junction bases left unmatched: 6. The CDR3 length is 14 residues. The germline V gene has CDR1 SNHLY and CDR2 FYNNEI. Sequenced by immunoSEQ multiplex PCR; TCRdb stores in-frame clones only, minus some. The sample records 100,000 to 110,000 clones, approximately 90% being singletons. The chain couples TRBV2 to TRBJ1-2, with 7 bases aligning to TRBD1. The sample in question was peripheral blood, obtained on day 0 of AZD1222 vaccination. The receptor was derived from an adult in good health. The DNA for the CDR3 is TGTGCCAGCAGTGCAACCGACAGGGCCTATGGCTACACCTTC. It yields the protein CASSATDRAYGYTF.